This T cell receptor (beta chain) emerged from a study of early T cells in non-severe SARS-CoV-2 infection. Germline lookup yields CDR1 DFQATT and CDR2 SNEGSKA (reference sequence). V lost 0 bases, J lost 2 bases, and 29 bases lay in between. There are 21 residues in the CDR3. TCRdb ran MiXCR on the 5' RACE reads and lists one entry per CDR3 protein. The data hold some 88,000 distinct CDR3 sequences, with 16% observed a single time. This clonotype was observed a handful of times. The chain joins TRBV20-1 to TRBJ2-1; D is possibly TRBD2 (7 bases). Sequences were derived from whole blood, sampled at baseline. This TCR came from an adult who was a healthcare worker with PCR-confirmed SARS-CoV-2 infection or an uninfected control (not recorded which). The CDR3 DNA sequence: TGCAGTGCTAGAGATGACCTCCGGGGGGCAATCGGCGGTGAGGCCTACAATGAGCAGTTCTTC. This codes for CSARDDLRGAIGGEAYNEQFF.